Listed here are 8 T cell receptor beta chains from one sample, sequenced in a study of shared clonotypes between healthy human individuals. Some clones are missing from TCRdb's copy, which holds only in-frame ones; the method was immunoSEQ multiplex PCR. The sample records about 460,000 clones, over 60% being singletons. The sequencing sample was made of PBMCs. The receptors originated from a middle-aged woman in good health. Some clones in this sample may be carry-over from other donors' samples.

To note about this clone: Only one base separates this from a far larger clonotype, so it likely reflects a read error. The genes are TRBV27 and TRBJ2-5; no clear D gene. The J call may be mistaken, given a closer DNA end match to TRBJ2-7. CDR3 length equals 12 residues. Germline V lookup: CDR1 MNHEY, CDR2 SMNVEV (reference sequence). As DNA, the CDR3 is TGTGCCAGCAGGTCCCCCTCGCACGAGCAGTACTTC. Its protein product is CASRSPSHEQYF.

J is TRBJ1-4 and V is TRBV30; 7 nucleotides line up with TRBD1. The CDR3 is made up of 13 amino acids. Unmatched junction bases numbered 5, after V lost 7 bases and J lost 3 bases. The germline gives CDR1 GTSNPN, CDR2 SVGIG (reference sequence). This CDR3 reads CALMTGSNEKLFF. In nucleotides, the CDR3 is TGTGCCTTAATGACAGGGTCTAATGAAAAACTGTTTTTT.

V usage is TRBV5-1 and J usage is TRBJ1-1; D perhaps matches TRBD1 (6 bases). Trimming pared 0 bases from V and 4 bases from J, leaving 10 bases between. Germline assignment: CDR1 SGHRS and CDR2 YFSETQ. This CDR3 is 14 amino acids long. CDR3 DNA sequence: TGCGCCAGCAGCTTGGGGGGGCTGCGCACTGAAGCTTTCTTT. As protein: CASSLGGLRTEAFF.

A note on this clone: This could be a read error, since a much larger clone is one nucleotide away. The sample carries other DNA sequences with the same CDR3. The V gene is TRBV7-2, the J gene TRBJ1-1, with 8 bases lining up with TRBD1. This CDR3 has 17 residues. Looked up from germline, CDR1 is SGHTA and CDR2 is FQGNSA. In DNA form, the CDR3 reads TGTGCCAGCAGCTTTGCTGGTCAGGGGGCCGGGTACACTGAAGCCTTCTTT. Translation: CASSFAGQGAGYTEAFF.

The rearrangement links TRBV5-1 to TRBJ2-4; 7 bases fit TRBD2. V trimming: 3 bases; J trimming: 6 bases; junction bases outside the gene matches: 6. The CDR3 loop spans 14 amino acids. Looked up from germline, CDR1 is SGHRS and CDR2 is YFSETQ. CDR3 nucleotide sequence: TGCGCCAGCAGCTGGGCGGGAGCGAGAAACATTCAGTACTTC. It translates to CASSWAGARNIQYF.

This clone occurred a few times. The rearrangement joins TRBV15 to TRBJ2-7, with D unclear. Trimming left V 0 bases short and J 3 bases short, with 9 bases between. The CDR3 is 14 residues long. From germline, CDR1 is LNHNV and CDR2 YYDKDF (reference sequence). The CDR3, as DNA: TGTGCCACCAGCAGAGATCCACAGAGCTACGAGCAGTACTTC. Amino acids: CATSRDPQSYEQYF. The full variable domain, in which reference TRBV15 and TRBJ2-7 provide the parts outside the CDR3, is DAMVIQNPRYQVTQFGKPVTLSCSQTLNHNVMYWYQQKSSQAPKLLFHYYDKDFNNEADTPDNFQSRRPNTSFCFLDIRSPGLGDTAMYLCATSRDPQSYEQYFGPGTRLTVT.

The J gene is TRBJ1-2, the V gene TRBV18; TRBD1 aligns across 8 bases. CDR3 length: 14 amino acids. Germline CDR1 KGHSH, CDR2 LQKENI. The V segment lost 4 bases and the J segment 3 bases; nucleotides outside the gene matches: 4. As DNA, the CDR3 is TGTGCCAGCTCACTGACAGGGGTCGACTATGGCTACACCTTC. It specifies CASSLTGVDYGYTF.

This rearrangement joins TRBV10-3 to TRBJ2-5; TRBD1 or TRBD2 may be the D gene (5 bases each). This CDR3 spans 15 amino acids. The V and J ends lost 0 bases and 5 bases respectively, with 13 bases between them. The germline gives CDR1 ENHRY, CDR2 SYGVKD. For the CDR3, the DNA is TGTGCCATCAGTGAGTCGACGGGGCACGGGGAGACCCAGTACTTC. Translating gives CAISESTGHGETQYF.